The rows below give T cell receptor beta chains drawn from one sample of a study of vaccination effects on CD4 cells after COVID-19. These receptors are not linked to any known antigen. Clones were read by immunoSEQ multiplex PCR, and TCRdb kept only the in-frame ones, dropping some. Of about 74,000 clones listed, 70% to 80% are singletons. The specimen was CD4+ T cells from PBMCs cultured without peptide, collected before COVID-19 vaccination. The origin of the receptors is a human donor who received a COVID-19 vaccine. Both conserved end residues are part of each CDR3. D genes are given only for firm matches. Rows give clone size only sometimes, using once, few, many, or a class for an expanded clone.

d_call	clone_size	v_call	cdr3_length	j_call	cdr3_nt	cdr3_aa
-	-	TRBV5-1	15	TRBJ1-1	TGCGCCAGCAGCTTGGAAGGGGGAGTGAACACTGAAGCTTTCTTT	CASSLEGGVNTEAFF
TRBD2	-	TRBV20-1	16	TRBJ2-1	TGCAGTGCTAGTCTGGCGGTAGCGGGGGGGAACAATGAGCAGTTCTTC	CSASLAVAGGNNEQFF
-	-	TRBV29-1	13	TRBJ1-2	TGCAGCGGCGAACAGGTGGACCCCTATGGCTACACCTTC	CSGEQVDPYGYTF
-	-	TRBV20-1	11	TRBJ2-5	TGCAACCGTATGGGAGGCGAGACCCAGTACTTC	CNRMGGETQYF
-	-	TRBV18	14	TRBJ1-6	TGTGCCAGCTCACAGCTGGACCAGGGGAGACCCCTCCACTTT	CASSQLDQGRPLHF
-	-	TRBV7-2	14	TRBJ1-1	TGTGCCAGCAGCCAGTTAGGCGGGAACACTGAAGCTTTCTTT	CASSQLGGNTEAFF
-	-	TRBV7-9	15	TRBJ1-3	TGTGCCAGCAGCTTAGTCAAGGGCTCTGGAAACACCATATATTTT	CASSLVKGSGNTIYF
-	-	TRBV2	12	TRBJ2-5	TGTGCCAGCAGTGACCCCGGTGAGACCCAGTACTTC	CASSDPGETQYF
TRBD1	-	TRBV18	18	TRBJ1-2	TGTGCCAGCTCCCCCACTCCGGGACAGGGGGATTCTAACTATGGCTACACCTTC	CASSPTPGQGDSNYGYTF
-	-	TRBV28	14	TRBJ2-5	TGTGCCAGCGGCCAAGCTGGGGGTGTGGAGACCCAGTACTTC	CASGQAGGVETQYF
TRBD1	-	TRBV19	16	TRBJ1-1	TGTGCCAGTAGTATAACGGGGACAGCTCTGAACACTGAAGCTTTCTTT	CASSITGTALNTEAFF
-	few	TRBV27	14	TRBJ1-4	TGTGCCAGCAGTAAGCAAAGGGGCGGCGAAAAACTGTTTTTT	CASSKQRGGEKLFF
-	-	TRBV6-5	13	TRBJ2-1	TGTGCCAGCAGTTACTCGAGGGTGAATGAGCAGTTCTTC	CASSYSRVNEQFF
TRBD2	-	TRBV5-1	13	TRBJ2-5	TGCGCCACGGGTAGCGGGGGGTCGGAGACCCAGTACTTC	CATGSGGSETQYF
TRBD1	-	TRBV15	15	TRBJ1-2	TGTGCCACCAGGGGCCGGGACAGGGGTGACTATGGCTACACCTTC	CATRGRDRGDYGYTF
TRBD1	-	TRBV5-1	14	TRBJ1-2	TGCGCCAGCAGCCGAGGGGACAGGGACAGTGGCTACACCTTC	CASSRGDRDSGYTF
-	-	TRBV5-4	14	TRBJ1-4	TGTGCCAGCAGCTTGCGAGGGTCTAATGAAAAACTGTTTTTT	CASSLRGSNEKLFF
TRBD1	-	TRBV29-1	15	TRBJ1-2	TGCAGCGTCGCCAGGGACAGGGGACCGAACTATGGCTACACCTTC	CSVARDRGPNYGYTF
-	few	TRBV18	13	TRBJ2-5	TGTGCCAGCTCTTTTGGACAACAAGAGACCCAGTACTTC	CASSFGQQETQYF
-	-	TRBV7-2	14	TRBJ2-6	TGTGCCAGCAGCTTCAAATCTGGGGCCAACGTCCTGACTTTC	CASSFKSGANVLTF
-	few	TRBV12-3/TRBV12-4	12	TRBJ1-1	TGTGCCAGCAGTACCACAGGGTTTAGTACTTTCTTT	CASSTTGFSTFF
-	-	TRBV3-1/TRBV3-2	14	TRBJ1-4	TGTGCCAGCAGCCTAGGTGGGGCTGATGAAAAACTGTTTTTT	CASSLGGADEKLFF
-	-	TRBV7-9	14	TRBJ1-2	TGTGCCAGCAGCTTAAGTAGGGGACCGTATGGCTACACCTTC	CASSLSRGPYGYTF
-	-	TRBV6-6	13	TRBJ1-1	TGTGCCAGCTCTACAGATAAGAACACTGAAGCTTTCTTT	CASSTDKNTEAFF
-	-	TRBV7-2	15	TRBJ1-3	TGTGCCAGCAGCCGGGACATGATCTCTGGAAACACCATATATTTT	CASSRDMISGNTIYF
TRBD1	-	TRBV4-3	14	TRBJ2-5	TGCGCCAGCAGCCAGAGACAGGGGGCAAAGACCCAGTACTTC	CASSQRQGAKTQYF
TRBD2	-	TRBV19	14	TRBJ2-2	TGTGCCAGTAGCCGTGGACTAGCAGCCGGGGAGCTGTTTTTT	CASSRGLAAGELFF
TRBD1	-	TRBV6-5	15	TRBJ1-5	TGTGCCAGCAGTCTTCGGACAGGGAGCAATCAGCCCCAGCATTTT	CASSLRTGSNQPQHF
TRBD1	-	TRBV24-1	19	TRBJ1-1	TGTGCCACCAGTGATCTCCGGAGGGGACAGGGTCTTTTTATTTCTTGGGCTTTCTTT	CATSDLRRGQGLFISWAFF
-	-	TRBV7-2	13	TRBJ1-2	TGTGCCAGCAGCTTCTCGGGGTATAATGGCTACACCTTC	CASSFSGYNGYTF
TRBD1	few	TRBV15	17	TRBJ1-5	TGTGCCACCAGCAGAGATCCCTCCAGGGGGGCGGGTCAGCCCCAGCATTTT	CATSRDPSRGAGQPQHF
-	-	TRBV5-1	14	TRBJ2-3	TGCGCCAGCTCCTTTAGCAGCGACACAGATACGCAGTATTTT	CASSFSSDTDTQYF
TRBD1	-	TRBV6-5	14	TRBJ1-2	TGTGCCAGCAGAGAGACAGGGACGAACTATGGCTACACCTTC	CASRETGTNYGYTF
TRBD1	-	TRBV6-5	15	TRBJ2-2	TGTGCCACTACAATGGGGACAGGGTGGACCGGGGAGCTGTTTTTT	CATTMGTGWTGELFF
TRBD1	once	TRBV5-1	14	TRBJ1-1	TGCGCCAGCAGCCCCGGGACAGGAGACACTGAAGCTTTCTTT	CASSPGTGDTEAFF
-	once	TRBV2	15	TRBJ2-2	TGTGCCAGCAGTGAAAATGCGAGGGGCACCGGGGAGCTGTTTTTT	CASSENARGTGELFF